Listed below are T cell receptor beta chains from one sample, sequenced in a study of T cell changes during pregnancy in multiple sclerosis. The data were produced by immunoSEQ multiplex PCR, yet TCRdb's version contains in-frame clones alone and is incomplete. The sample includes more than 55,000 clones, around 94% of them seen just once. Material: CD8+ T cells from peripheral blood mononuclear cells, obtained after pregnancy. These receptors came from a female donor with multiple sclerosis, enrolled in a pregnancy study. Both conserved end residues are part of each CDR3. The D gene is left open where the match is weak. Clone size is shown for a subset of rows, as once, few, many or a class of expanded clone.

v_gene: TRBV28
len: 15
j_gene: TRBJ1-2
abundance: .
d_gene: TRBD1
CDR3aa: CASSLPTQGEYGYTF
CDR3nt: TGTGCCAGCAGCTTGCCCACACAGGGGGAATATGGCTACACCTTC

v_gene: TRBV28
len: 14
j_gene: TRBJ1-2
abundance: .
d_gene: TRBD1
CDR3aa: CASSTDRGQDGYTF
CDR3nt: TGTGCCAGCAGTACGGACAGGGGGCAGGATGGCTACACCTTC

v_gene: TRBV9
len: 12
j_gene: TRBJ2-5
abundance: .
d_gene: .
CDR3aa: CASSVGSETQYF
CDR3nt: TGTGCCAGCAGCGTAGGTAGTGAGACCCAGTACTTC

v_gene: TRBV19
len: 15
j_gene: TRBJ1-5
abundance: .
d_gene: TRBD1
CDR3aa: CASRTGMGSNQPQHF
CDR3nt: TGTGCCAGTAGGACAGGGATGGGAAGCAATCAGCCCCAGCATTTT

v_gene: TRBV27
len: 14
j_gene: TRBJ1-5
abundance: .
d_gene: TRBD1
CDR3aa: CASSPDRETQPQHF
CDR3nt: TGTGCCAGCAGTCCTGACAGGGAGACTCAGCCCCAGCATTTT

v_gene: TRBV5-6
len: 13
j_gene: TRBJ1-2
abundance: .
d_gene: TRBD1
CDR3aa: CASSLRQGNSYTF
CDR3nt: TGTGCCAGCAGCTTGCGACAGGGTAACAGCTACACCTTC

v_gene: TRBV19
len: 14
j_gene: TRBJ2-7
abundance: once
d_gene: .
CDR3aa: CASSIAGPGYEQYF
CDR3nt: TGTGCCAGTAGTATAGCAGGGCCCGGCTACGAGCAGTACTTC

v_gene: TRBV12-5
len: 14
j_gene: TRBJ1-5
abundance: .
d_gene: .
CDR3aa: CASGPGQPNQPQHF
CDR3nt: TGTGCTAGTGGACCCGGACAGCCGAATCAGCCCCAGCATTTT

v_gene: TRBV7-3
len: 15
j_gene: TRBJ2-3
abundance: once
d_gene: TRBD2
CDR3aa: CASSFRGRSTGTQYF
CDR3nt: TGTGCCAGCAGCTTCCGCGGGAGGAGCACAGGTACGCAGTATTTT

v_gene: TRBV4-1
len: 16
j_gene: TRBJ2-1
abundance: .
d_gene: .
CDR3aa: CASSPTQGSAVNEQFF
CDR3nt: TGCGCCAGCAGCCCAACTCAGGGGTCGGCCGTCAATGAGCAGTTCTTC

v_gene: TRBV27
len: 15
j_gene: TRBJ1-5
abundance: .
d_gene: .
CDR3aa: CASSLSGSSNQPQHF
CDR3nt: TGTGCCAGCAGCCTGTCGGGGTCTAGCAATCAGCCCCAGCATTTT

v_gene: TRBV28
len: 12
j_gene: TRBJ2-7
abundance: .
d_gene: TRBD2
CDR3aa: CATSGGGGEQYF
CDR3nt: TGTGCCACCAGCGGCGGGGGGGGCGAGCAGTACTTC

v_gene: TRBV5-6
len: 13
j_gene: TRBJ1-2
abundance: .
d_gene: .
CDR3aa: CASGGGGATGYTF
CDR3nt: TGTGCCAGCGGCGGAGGAGGGGCGACGGGCTACACCTTC

v_gene: TRBV30
len: 13
j_gene: TRBJ1-1
abundance: .
d_gene: .
CDR3aa: CASEAAGNTEAFF
CDR3nt: TGTGCCTCAGAAGCTGCGGGGAACACTGAAGCTTTCTTT

v_gene: TRBV19
len: 13
j_gene: TRBJ1-5
abundance: once
d_gene: .
CDR3aa: CASSIGQIQPQHF
CDR3nt: TGTGCCAGTAGTATTGGTCAGATTCAGCCCCAGCATTTT

v_gene: TRBV28
len: 14
j_gene: TRBJ1-2
abundance: .
d_gene: .
CDR3aa: CASSFQGDNYGYTF
CDR3nt: TGTGCCAGCAGTTTCCAGGGTGATAACTATGGCTACACCTTC

v_gene: TRBV30
len: 16
j_gene: TRBJ2-1
abundance: .
d_gene: TRBD2
CDR3aa: CAWRTNLAGSYNEQFF
CDR3nt: TGTGCCTGGAGAACAAATTTAGCGGGATCCTACAATGAGCAGTTCTTC

v_gene: TRBV6-5
len: 14
j_gene: TRBJ1-5
abundance: .
d_gene: .
CDR3aa: CASRYTTGHQPQHF
CDR3nt: TGTGCCAGCAGATATACCACAGGGCATCAGCCCCAGCATTTT

v_gene: TRBV19
len: 14
j_gene: TRBJ1-1
abundance: .
d_gene: TRBD1
CDR3aa: CASSWGQAYTEAFF
CDR3nt: TGTGCCAGTAGCTGGGGACAGGCGTACACTGAAGCTTTCTTT

v_gene: TRBV9
len: 15
j_gene: TRBJ2-5
abundance: .
d_gene: TRBD1
CDR3aa: CASSSYGTGRETQYF
CDR3nt: TGTGCCAGCAGCTCCTACGGGACAGGGCGTGAGACCCAGTACTTC

v_gene: TRBV2
len: 14
j_gene: TRBJ2-5
abundance: .
d_gene: .
CDR3aa: CASISEPGLKTQYF
CDR3nt: TGTGCCAGCATTTCCGAACCGGGACTTAAGACCCAGTACTTC

v_gene: TRBV4-1
len: 15
j_gene: TRBJ2-7
abundance: .
d_gene: TRBD2
CDR3aa: CASSQGTGLADEQYF
CDR3nt: TGCGCCAGCAGCCAAGGGACGGGACTAGCCGACGAGCAGTACTTC

v_gene: TRBV9
len: 13
j_gene: TRBJ2-7
abundance: .
d_gene: TRBD1
CDR3aa: CASSETGAYEQYF
CDR3nt: TGTGCCAGCAGCGAGACAGGGGCCTACGAGCAGTACTTC

v_gene: TRBV7-6
len: 13
j_gene: TRBJ2-3
abundance: .
d_gene: TRBD1
CDR3aa: CASSLRTGGTQYF
CDR3nt: TGTGCCAGCAGCTTACGGACAGGGGGTACGCAGTATTTT

v_gene: TRBV5-1
len: 11
j_gene: TRBJ2-7
abundance: .
d_gene: .
CDR3aa: CASSFSLEQYF
CDR3nt: TGCGCCAGCAGCTTTAGTCTCGAGCAGTACTTC

v_gene: TRBV7-3
len: 14
j_gene: TRBJ1-1
abundance: .
d_gene: .
CDR3aa: CASSLGQGNTEAFF
CDR3nt: TGTGCCAGCAGCTTAGGGCAGGGCAACACTGAAGCTTTCTTT

v_gene: TRBV27
len: 13
j_gene: TRBJ2-7
abundance: .
d_gene: .
CDR3aa: CASSFQYSYEQYF
CDR3nt: TGTGCCAGCAGTTTCCAGTACTCCTACGAGCAGTACTTC

v_gene: TRBV28
len: 14
j_gene: TRBJ1-5
abundance: once
d_gene: TRBD1
CDR3aa: CASSSGQGAQPQHF
CDR3nt: TGTGCCAGCAGTTCTGGACAGGGGGCGCAGCCCCAGCATTTT

v_gene: TRBV27
len: 13
j_gene: TRBJ2-7
abundance: .
d_gene: .
CDR3aa: CASSIQGSYEQYF
CDR3nt: TGTGCCAGCAGTATACAGGGATCCTACGAGCAGTACTTC

v_gene: TRBV4-1
len: 17
j_gene: TRBJ1-3
abundance: .
d_gene: TRBD1
CDR3aa: CASSHGQGLRSGNTIYF
CDR3nt: TGCGCCAGCAGCCATGGACAGGGTCTAAGGTCTGGAAACACCATATATTTT

v_gene: TRBV19
len: 14
j_gene: TRBJ2-7
abundance: once
d_gene: .
CDR3aa: CASSIGAGYSEQYF
CDR3nt: TGTGCCAGTAGTATAGGGGCAGGGTACTCCGAGCAGTACTTC

v_gene: TRBV5-4
len: 14
j_gene: TRBJ1-3
abundance: few
d_gene: .
CDR3aa: CASSQGYTGNTIYF
CDR3nt: TGTGCCAGCAGCCAGGGGTATACAGGAAACACCATATATTTT

v_gene: TRBV9
len: 16
j_gene: TRBJ2-3
abundance: .
d_gene: TRBD2
CDR3aa: CASSVVPSGATDTQYF
CDR3nt: TGTGCCAGCAGCGTAGTCCCTAGCGGGGCCACAGATACGCAGTATTTT

v_gene: TRBV2
len: 13
j_gene: TRBJ2-7
abundance: .
d_gene: .
CDR3aa: CASSELQAHEQYF
CDR3nt: TGTGCCAGCAGTGAATTACAGGCCCACGAGCAGTACTTC

v_gene: TRBV19
len: 12
j_gene: TRBJ2-7
abundance: .
d_gene: TRBD1
CDR3aa: CASGQGLYEQYF
CDR3nt: TGTGCTTCAGGACAGGGTCTCTACGAGCAGTACTTC

v_gene: TRBV6-6
len: 15
j_gene: TRBJ1-1
abundance: .
d_gene: .
CDR3aa: CASNPFQVTNTEAFF
CDR3nt: TGTGCCAGTAACCCCTTCCAGGTTACGAACACTGAAGCTTTCTTT

v_gene: TRBV10-3
len: 17
j_gene: TRBJ2-1
abundance: .
d_gene: TRBD1
CDR3aa: CAISESARGIGYNEQFF
CDR3nt: TGTGCCATCAGTGAATCCGCCAGGGGGATCGGCTACAATGAGCAGTTCTTC

v_gene: TRBV2
len: 16
j_gene: TRBJ2-1
abundance: .
d_gene: .
CDR3aa: CASSEGRRVSYNEQFF
CDR3nt: TGTGCCAGCAGTGAAGGAAGGCGGGTCTCCTACAATGAGCAGTTCTTC

v_gene: TRBV2
len: 15
j_gene: TRBJ2-5
abundance: .
d_gene: TRBD2
CDR3aa: CASRELAGGGETQYF
CDR3nt: TGTGCCAGCAGGGAACTAGCGGGAGGTGGGGAGACCCAGTACTTC

v_gene: TRBV28
len: 13
j_gene: TRBJ2-1
abundance: .
d_gene: TRBD1
CDR3aa: CASNADRGGEQFF
CDR3nt: TGTGCCAGCAACGCCGACAGGGGGGGTGAGCAGTTCTTC

v_gene: TRBV4-2
len: 16
j_gene: TRBJ1-5
abundance: .
d_gene: .
CDR3aa: CASSQEQGNSNQPQHF
CDR3nt: TGTGCCAGCAGCCAGGAACAGGGAAATAGCAATCAGCCCCAGCATTTT

v_gene: TRBV27
len: 14
j_gene: TRBJ2-2
abundance: .
d_gene: TRBD1
CDR3aa: CASRTGVDTGELFF
CDR3nt: TGTGCCAGTCGGACAGGGGTGGACACCGGGGAGCTGTTTTTT

v_gene: TRBV6-1
len: 18
j_gene: TRBJ2-1
abundance: .
d_gene: TRBD1
CDR3aa: CASSEVPGTDSFYNEQFF
CDR3nt: TGTGCCAGCAGTGAAGTTCCCGGGACAGACAGTTTCTACAATGAGCAGTTCTTC

v_gene: TRBV9
len: 16
j_gene: TRBJ2-1
abundance: .
d_gene: .
CDR3aa: CASSAIDRFSYNEQFF
CDR3nt: TGTGCCAGCAGCGCGATTGACAGATTCTCCTACAATGAGCAGTTCTTC

v_gene: TRBV11-2
len: 17
j_gene: TRBJ1-1
abundance: .
d_gene: .
CDR3aa: CASNLGLSGLLNTEAFF
CDR3nt: TGTGCCAGCAACTTAGGCCTATCGGGACTCTTGAACACTGAAGCTTTCTTT

v_gene: TRBV7-7
len: 13
j_gene: TRBJ2-7
abundance: .
d_gene: .
CDR3aa: CASSLERSYEQYF
CDR3nt: TGTGCCAGCAGCTTAGAGCGGAGTTACGAGCAGTACTTC

v_gene: TRBV19
len: 16
j_gene: TRBJ2-3
abundance: .
d_gene: .
CDR3aa: CASSIVGGRDTDTQYF
CDR3nt: TGTGCCAGTAGTATAGTAGGAGGGAGAGACACAGATACGCAGTATTTT

v_gene: TRBV28
len: 15
j_gene: TRBJ1-2
abundance: .
d_gene: TRBD1
CDR3aa: CASSPRQGSFDGYTF
CDR3nt: TGTGCCAGCAGTCCTCGACAGGGCAGCTTCGATGGCTACACCTTC

v_gene: TRBV5-1
len: 15
j_gene: TRBJ1-1
abundance: .
d_gene: .
CDR3aa: CASSLEDPGRTEAFF
CDR3nt: TGCGCCAGCAGCTTGGAGGACCCAGGGCGCACTGAAGCTTTCTTT

v_gene: TRBV7-9
len: 15
j_gene: TRBJ2-1
abundance: .
d_gene: TRBD2
CDR3aa: CASSPPSGRLDEQFF
CDR3nt: TGTGCCAGCAGCCCTCCCAGCGGGAGGTTGGATGAGCAGTTCTTC

v_gene: TRBV4-1
len: 14
j_gene: TRBJ1-5
abundance: .
d_gene: .
CDR3aa: CASSQAPGPEPQHF
CDR3nt: TGCGCCAGCAGCCAAGCTCCAGGCCCGGAGCCCCAGCATTTT

v_gene: TRBV25-1
len: 13
j_gene: TRBJ2-2
abundance: .
d_gene: .
CDR3aa: CASSPSGTGELFF
CDR3nt: TGTGCCAGCAGTCCATCAGGGACCGGGGAGCTGTTTTTT

v_gene: TRBV19
len: 15
j_gene: TRBJ1-1
abundance: .
d_gene: .
CDR3aa: CASSMLTRGSAEAFF
CDR3nt: TGTGCCAGTAGTATGCTGACAAGGGGCTCTGCTGAAGCTTTCTTT